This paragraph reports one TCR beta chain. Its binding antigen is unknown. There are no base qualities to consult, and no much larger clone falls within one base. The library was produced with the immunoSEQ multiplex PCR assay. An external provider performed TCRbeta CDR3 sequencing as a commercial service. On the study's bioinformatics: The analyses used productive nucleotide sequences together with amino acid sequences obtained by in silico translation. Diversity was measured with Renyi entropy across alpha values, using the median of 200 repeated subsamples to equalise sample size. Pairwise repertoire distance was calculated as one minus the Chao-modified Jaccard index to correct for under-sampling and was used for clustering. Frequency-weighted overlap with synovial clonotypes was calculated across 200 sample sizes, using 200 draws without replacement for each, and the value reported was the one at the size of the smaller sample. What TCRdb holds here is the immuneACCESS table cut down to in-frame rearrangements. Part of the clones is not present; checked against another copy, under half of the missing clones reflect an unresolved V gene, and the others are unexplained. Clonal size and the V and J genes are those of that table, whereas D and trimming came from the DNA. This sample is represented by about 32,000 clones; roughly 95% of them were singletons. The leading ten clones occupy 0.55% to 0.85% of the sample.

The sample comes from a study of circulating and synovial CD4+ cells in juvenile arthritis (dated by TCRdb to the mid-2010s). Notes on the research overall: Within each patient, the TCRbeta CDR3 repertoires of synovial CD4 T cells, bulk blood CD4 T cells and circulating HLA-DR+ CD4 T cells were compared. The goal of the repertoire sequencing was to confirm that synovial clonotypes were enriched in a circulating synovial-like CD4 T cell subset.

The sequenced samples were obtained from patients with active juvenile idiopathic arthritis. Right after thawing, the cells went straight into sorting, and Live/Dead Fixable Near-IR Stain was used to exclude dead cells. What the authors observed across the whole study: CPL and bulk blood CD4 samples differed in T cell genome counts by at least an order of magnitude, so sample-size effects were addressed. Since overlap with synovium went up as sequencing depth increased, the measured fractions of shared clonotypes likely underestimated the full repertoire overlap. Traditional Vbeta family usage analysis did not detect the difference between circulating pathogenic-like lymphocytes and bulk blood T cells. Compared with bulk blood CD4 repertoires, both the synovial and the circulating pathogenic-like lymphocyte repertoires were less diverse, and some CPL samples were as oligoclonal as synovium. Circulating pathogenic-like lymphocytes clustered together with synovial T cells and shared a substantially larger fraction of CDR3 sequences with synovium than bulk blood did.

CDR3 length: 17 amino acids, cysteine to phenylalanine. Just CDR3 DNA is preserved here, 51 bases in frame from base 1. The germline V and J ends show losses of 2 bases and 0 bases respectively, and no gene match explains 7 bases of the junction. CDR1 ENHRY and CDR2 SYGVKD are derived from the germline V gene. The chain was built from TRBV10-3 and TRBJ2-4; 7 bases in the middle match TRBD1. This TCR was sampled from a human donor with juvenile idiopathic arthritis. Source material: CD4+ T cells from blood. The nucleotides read TGTGCCATCAGTGAGGAACTTACAGGGGTAGCCAAAAACATTCAGTACTTC. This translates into CAISEELTGVAKNIQYF.